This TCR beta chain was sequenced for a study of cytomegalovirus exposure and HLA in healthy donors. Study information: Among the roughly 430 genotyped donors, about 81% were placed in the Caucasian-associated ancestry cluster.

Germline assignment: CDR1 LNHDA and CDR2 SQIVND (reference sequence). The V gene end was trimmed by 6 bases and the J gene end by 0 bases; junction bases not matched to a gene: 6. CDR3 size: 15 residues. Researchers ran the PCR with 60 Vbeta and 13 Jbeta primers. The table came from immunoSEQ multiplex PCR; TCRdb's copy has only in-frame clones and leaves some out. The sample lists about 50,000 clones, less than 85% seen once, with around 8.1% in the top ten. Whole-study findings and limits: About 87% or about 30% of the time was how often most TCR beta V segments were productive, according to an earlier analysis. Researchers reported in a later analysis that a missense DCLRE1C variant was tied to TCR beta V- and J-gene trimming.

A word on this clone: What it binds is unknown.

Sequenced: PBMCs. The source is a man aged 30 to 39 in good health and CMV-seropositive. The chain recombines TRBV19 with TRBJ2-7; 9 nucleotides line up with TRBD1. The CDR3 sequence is CASSSQGASSYEQYF. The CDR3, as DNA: TGTGCCAGTAGCTCACAGGGGGCTAGCTCCTACGAGCAGTACTTC.